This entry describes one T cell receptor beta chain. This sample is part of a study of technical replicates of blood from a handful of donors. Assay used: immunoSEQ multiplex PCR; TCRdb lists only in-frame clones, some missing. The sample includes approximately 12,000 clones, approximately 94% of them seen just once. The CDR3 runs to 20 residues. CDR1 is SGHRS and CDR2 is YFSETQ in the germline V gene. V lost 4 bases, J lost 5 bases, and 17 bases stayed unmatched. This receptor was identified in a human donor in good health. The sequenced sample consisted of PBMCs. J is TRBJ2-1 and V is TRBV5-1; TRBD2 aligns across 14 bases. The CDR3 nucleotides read TGCGCCAGCAGCCCCCTGACTAGCGGGAGGGCCGGAGCTAGCGACAATGAGCAGTTCTTC. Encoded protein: CASSPLTSGRAGASDNEQFF.